Presented here are 5 T cell receptor beta chains from one specimen sequenced in a study of circulating and synovial CD4+ cells in juvenile arthritis. The table came from immunoSEQ multiplex PCR; TCRdb's copy has only in-frame clones and leaves some out. The sample yields around 32,000 clones, 90% to 95% seen once. Sequencing was performed on CD4+ T cells from blood. All receptors derive from a human donor with juvenile idiopathic arthritis.

Concerning this clone itself: Relative to the germline gene, one junction end is altered; a read error may explain this. The chain has TRBV9 and TRBJ2-3; a weak D match, TRBD1 (5 bases). CDR1 and CDR2 (germline): SGDLS, YYNGEE. This CDR3 spans 13 amino acids. The CDR3 DNA follows: TGTGCCAGCAGCGTCGACAGCAAAGATACGCAGTATTTT. This sequence encodes CASSVDSKDTQYF.

This rearrangement joins TRBV5-4 to TRBJ2-7; TRBD2 matches at 8 bases. The germline CDR1 and CDR2 sequences are SGHNT and YYREEE (reference sequence). The V gene end was trimmed by 0 bases and the J gene end by 2 bases; junction bases not matched to a gene: 10. The CDR3 spans 17 residues. CDR3 DNA sequence: TGTGCCAGCAGCTTGGCCACCGGGACTAGGGTCCCCTACGAGCAGTACTTC. Translation gives CASSLATGTRVPYEQYF. The full variable domain, in which reference TRBV5-4 and TRBJ2-7 provide the parts outside the CDR3, is ETGVTQSPTHLIKTRGQQVTLRCSSQSGHNTVSWYQQALGQGPQFIFQYYREEENGRGNFPPRFSGLQFPNYSSELNVNALELDDSALYLCASSLATGTRVPYEQYFGPGTRLTVT.

Comments on this clone: Other DNA sequences in the sample encode the same CDR3. The chain links TRBV6-5 to TRBJ1-6; 7 nucleotides line up with TRBD1. CDR3 length: 13 residues. Losses at the gene ends were 6 bases for V and 13 bases for J; bases not matched to a gene: 9. Germline V gene sequence: CDR1 MNHEY, CDR2 SVGAGI. The CDR3 DNA follows: TGTGCCAGCAGAAGCACAGGGGAATCCCCCCTCCACTTT. It translates to CASRSTGESPLHF.

CDR3 region: CASSRGTGGKEQYF. CDR3 nucleotide sequence: TGTGCCAGCAGCCGGGGGACAGGAGGGAAGGAGCAGTACTTC. The chain employs TRBV11-3 and TRBJ2-7, with 8 bases that match TRBD1. CDR1 and CDR2 (germline): SGHNT, YENEEA. Trimming removed 5 bases from V and 7 bases from J; junction bases left unmatched: 10. The CDR3 has 14 amino acids. Variable domain in full (rest from reference TRBV11-3 and TRBJ2-7): EAGVVQSPRYKIIEKKQPVAFWCNPISGHNTLYWYLQNLGQGPELLIRYENEEAVDDSQLPKDRFSAERLKGVDSTLKIQPAELGDSAVYLCASSRGTGGKEQYFGPGTRLTVT.

The rearrangement uses TRBV2 and TRBJ2-5; no firm D call. Germline-derived CDR1 and CDR2 are SNHLY and FYNNEI. CDR3 size: 15 residues. Trimming left V 5 bases short and J 4 bases short, with 17 bases between. The CDR3 spells CASSKRGGLGETQYF. CDR3 DNA: TGTGCCAGCAGTAAACGAGGCGGCCTGGGAGAGACCCAGTACTTC.